The rows below give T cell receptor beta chains drawn from one sample of a study of shared clonotypes between healthy human individuals. TCRdb's copy holds only in-frame clones and misses some; the assay was immunoSEQ multiplex PCR. The sample shows 2 million to 2.5 million clones, around 92% of them seen only once. Material for sequencing was naive CD4+ T cells from PBMCs. The receptors were gathered from a man aged 18 to 35 in good health. Some clones in this sample may be carry-over from other donors' samples. Each CDR3 is given with its conserved first and last residue. The D gene is left open where the match is weak. Part of the rows lack a size; the others show once, few, many or a class for expanded clones.

d_call	v_call	j_call	clone_size	cdr3_nt	cdr3_aa
-	TRBV2	TRBJ2-2	once	TGTGCCAGCAGAGGAGACAGCGCGAACACCGGGGAGCTGTTTTTT	CASRGDSANTGELFF
-	TRBV7-3	TRBJ2-1	-	TGTGCCAGCAGCTTTGCGAGGTACAATGAGCAGTTCTTC	CASSFARYNEQFF
-	TRBV18	TRBJ2-3	once	TGTGCCAGCTCTCCATTAGCGACTAGCACAGATACGCAGTATTTT	CASSPLATSTDTQYF
-	TRBV18	TRBJ2-7	once	TGTGCCAGCTCATCGGCGGGCAACTACGAGCAGTACTTC	CASSSAGNYEQYF
-	TRBV28	TRBJ1-5	-	TGTGCCAGCAGACCCGACCCCGCGCTCGAAAATCAGCCCCAGCATTTT	CASRPDPALENQPQHF
-	TRBV5-1	TRBJ1-1	-	TGCGCCAGCAGCTTAACTTCCGGGGGGGCTGAAGCTTTCTTT	CASSLTSGGAEAFF
TRBD1	TRBV5-1	TRBJ1-4	-	TGCGCCAGCAGCTTCACAGGGGCCTCTAATGAAAAACTGTTTTTT	CASSFTGASNEKLFF
TRBD2	TRBV9	TRBJ2-1	-	TGTGCCAGCAGCGTGGCCCCGGGACTATTAGACAATGAGCAGTTCTTC	CASSVAPGLLDNEQFF
TRBD1	TRBV30	TRBJ1-1	few	TGTGCCACAGGGGGCACTGAAGCTTTCTTT	CATGGTEAFF
-	TRBV19	TRBJ1-5	-	TGTGCCAGTAGTATAGGGCGGACAAACAGTCTGCGGCCCCAGCATTTT	CASSIGRTNSLRPQHF
-	TRBV7-3	TRBJ2-1	few	TGTGCCAGCAGCTTCGGGGGTTACAATGAGCAGTTCTTC	CASSFGGYNEQFF
-	TRBV25-1	TRBJ1-2	once	TGTGCCAGCAGTGTCGCAGGGGAGCGCGGCTACACCTTC	CASSVAGERGYTF
-	TRBV11-2	TRBJ1-1	once	TGTGCCAGCAGCTTAGTTGAGGGAAAGAACACTGAAGCTTTCTTT	CASSLVEGKNTEAFF
TRBD2	TRBV30	TRBJ2-7	-	TGTGCCTGGGCTAGCGGCCCCTACGAGCAGTACTTC	CAWASGPYEQYF
-	TRBV5-1	TRBJ1-3	-	TGCGCCAGCAGCTTGGGGACACCAAGTTCCTCTGGAAACACCATATATTTT	CASSLGTPSSSGNTIYF
-	TRBV2	TRBJ1-5	-	TGTGCCAGCAGTGAGCGGCAGCGCAATCAGCCCCAGCATTTT	CASSERQRNQPQHF
-	TRBV5-1	TRBJ2-5	-	TGCGCCAGCAGCGTATCGAGCGTGGAGACCCAGTACTTC	CASSVSSVETQYF
TRBD1	TRBV28	TRBJ2-7	once	TGTGCCAGCAGTGCCCCGACAGGGGGCGAGCAGTACTTC	CASSAPTGGEQYF
-	TRBV5-4	TRBJ1-1	-	TGTGCCAGCAGCTTAAAAAATTGGGCGAACACTGAAGCTTTCTTT	CASSLKNWANTEAFF
-	TRBV18	TRBJ1-1	once	TGTGCCAGCTCACCATCAGGGAACACTGAAGCTTTCTTT	CASSPSGNTEAFF
TRBD2	TRBV7-9	TRBJ2-1	-	TGTGCCAGCAGCTTAGGGGCTAGCGGGATCGAGCAGTTCTTC	CASSLGASGIEQFF
-	TRBV28	TRBJ2-5	once	TGTGCCAGCCGGGTTCCCCCACAAGAGACCCAGTACTTC	CASRVPPQETQYF
-	TRBV5-1	TRBJ2-1	-	TGCGCCAGCAGCAATCCCGGGACGTACTACAATGAGCAGTTCTTC	CASSNPGTYYNEQFF
TRBD1	TRBV5-1	TRBJ2-7	once	TGCGCCAGCAGCCCGGGACAGGGCGCCAGGCAGCAGTACTTC	CASSPGQGARQQYF
-	TRBV5-6	TRBJ2-3	once	TGTGCCAGCAGCTTTGGCAGCCCCAGCACAGATACGCAGTATTTT	CASSFGSPSTDTQYF
-	TRBV7-2	TRBJ1-4	-	TGTGCCAGCAGCTTAACCCGAGGGCAGAATGAAAAACTGTTTTTT	CASSLTRGQNEKLFF
-	TRBV5-1	TRBJ1-5	-	TGCGCCAGCAGCTTGGATGGAGGCAATCAGCCCCAGCATTTT	CASSLDGGNQPQHF
TRBD1	TRBV5-6	TRBJ1-2	-	TGTGCCAGCAGCCCCGGAGGGGACAGGGGTGGCTACACCTTC	CASSPGGDRGGYTF
TRBD2	TRBV5-1	TRBJ2-3	-	TGCGCCAGCCAAGAACTAGCGGGAGCGGCAGATACGCAGTATTTT	CASQELAGAADTQYF
-	TRBV20-1	TRBJ2-1	-	TGCAGTGGAAGTTTCTACAATGAGCAGTTCTTC	CSGSFYNEQFF
TRBD1	TRBV28	TRBJ1-2	once	TGTGCCAGCAGTTTACAGGGGGGGAATGGCTACACCTTC	CASSLQGGNGYTF
-	TRBV9	TRBJ2-5	-	TGTGCCAGCAGCTCCACGGCCGGACGAGTAGAGACCCAGTACTTC	CASSSTAGRVETQYF
TRBD1	TRBV28	TRBJ1-1	-	TGTGCCAGCAGGGAGCTCACAGGGGGCTCTATGAACACTGAAGCTTTCTTT	CASRELTGGSMNTEAFF
-	TRBV4-2	TRBJ2-2	-	TGTGCCAGCAGCCAAGAGTCTGGGGCCCGCACCGGGGAGCTGTTTTTT	CASSQESGARTGELFF
-	TRBV28	TRBJ1-2	-	TGTGCCAGCAGCCGCAGTGTGGGCTATGGCTACACCTTC	CASSRSVGYGYTF
-	TRBV4-3	TRBJ2-6	-	TGCGCCAGCAGCCAAGCGCCGCCCTCTGGGGCCAACGTCCTGACTTTC	CASSQAPPSGANVLTF
TRBD2	TRBV5-6	TRBJ2-7	-	TGTGCCAGCAGCTTTCCGGGACTAGCGGACCACGAGCAGTACTTC	CASSFPGLADHEQYF
-	TRBV12-5	TRBJ1-1	-	TGTGCTAGTGGTTTAGATGGGACCCCTGCCGAAGCTTTCTTT	CASGLDGTPAEAFF
-	TRBV19	TRBJ2-1	-	TGTGCCGGCTACACCTACAATGAGCAGTTCTTC	CAGYTYNEQFF
-	TRBV19	TRBJ1-5	-	TGTGCCAGTAGTGTGGGGGGATTTGACAATCAGCCCCAGCATTTT	CASSVGGFDNQPQHF
-	TRBV2	TRBJ2-7	-	TGTGCCAGCGAGACAGACGGATCCTACGAGCAGTACTTC	CASETDGSYEQYF
-	TRBV13	TRBJ1-1	-	TGTGCCAGCAGCCCCGACAACGCTGAAGCTTTCTTT	CASSPDNAEAFF
-	TRBV28	TRBJ2-1	once	TGTGCCAGCAGCCCCCCCCGGATCACAAGGGGTGAGCAGTTCTTC	CASSPPRITRGEQFF
-	TRBV6-1	TRBJ1-2	-	TGTGCCAGCCTCAGTGGGGACGGCTACACCTTC	CASLSGDGYTF